This is a list of T cell receptor beta chains from one sample in a study of blood T cell repertoires in COVID-19. Clones were sequenced by immunoSEQ multiplex PCR, and TCRdb holds only the in-frame ones, with some missing. This sample has 230,000 or so clones, with 80% to 90% found just once. Specimen: peripheral blood. The receptors were sampled from a man under 40 with active or convalescent COVID-19. Both conserved end residues are part of each CDR3. Each record gives: CDR3 protein, CDR3 DNA, D gene, V gene, J gene, clone size. A D gene is named only where the DNA matches it firmly. The size field is filled for only some rows; it gives once, few, many or a size class.

CASTPGPTEQYF	TGTGCCAGCACTCCGGGTCCGACCGAGCAGTACTTC	NA	TRBV6-5	TRBJ2-7	NA
CASSLGRANTGELFF	TGTGCCAGCAGCTTAGGCAGGGCGAACACCGGGGAGCTGTTTTTT	NA	TRBV7-6	TRBJ2-2	NA
CATRRGLGNEQFF	TGTGCCACCAGGCGGGGCCTTGGCAATGAGCAGTTCTTC	NA	TRBV24-1	TRBJ2-1	NA
CASSQDYSGNTIYF	TGCGCCAGCAGCCAAGATTACTCTGGAAACACCATATATTTT	NA	TRBV4-3	TRBJ1-3	NA
CASSPIVGSSYNEQFF	TGTGCCAGTAGTCCCATCGTTGGCAGCTCCTACAATGAGCAGTTCTTC	NA	TRBV19	TRBJ2-1	once
CASSPLTGVGNEQYF	TGTGCCAGCAGTCCCTTGACAGGGGTTGGAAACGAGCAGTACTTC	TRBD1	TRBV7-2	TRBJ2-7	NA
CASSLSPGFEKLFF	TGTGCCAGCAGTTTAAGCCCGGGGTTTGAAAAACTGTTTTTT	NA	TRBV27	TRBJ1-4	NA
CATSTTRGNEQFF	TGTGCCACCAGCACAACCCGGGGGAATGAGCAGTTCTTC	NA	TRBV15	TRBJ2-1	few
CAWRVGSTGELFF	TGTGCCTGGAGGGTAGGGAGCACCGGGGAGCTGTTTTTT	NA	TRBV30	TRBJ2-2	NA
CASSQALAGVSYEQYF	TGCGCCAGCAGCCAAGCTCTAGCGGGGGTCTCCTACGAGCAGTACTTC	TRBD2	TRBV4-3	TRBJ2-7	NA
CASTSGGGAVYGYTF	TGTGCCAGTACCTCGGGTGGGGGCGCCGTTTATGGCTACACCTTC	NA	TRBV6-5	TRBJ1-2	NA
CASSRPAGEYGYTF	TGTGCCAGCAGTAGGCCAGCAGGGGAGTATGGCTACACCTTC	NA	TRBV6-2/TRBV6-3	TRBJ1-2	few